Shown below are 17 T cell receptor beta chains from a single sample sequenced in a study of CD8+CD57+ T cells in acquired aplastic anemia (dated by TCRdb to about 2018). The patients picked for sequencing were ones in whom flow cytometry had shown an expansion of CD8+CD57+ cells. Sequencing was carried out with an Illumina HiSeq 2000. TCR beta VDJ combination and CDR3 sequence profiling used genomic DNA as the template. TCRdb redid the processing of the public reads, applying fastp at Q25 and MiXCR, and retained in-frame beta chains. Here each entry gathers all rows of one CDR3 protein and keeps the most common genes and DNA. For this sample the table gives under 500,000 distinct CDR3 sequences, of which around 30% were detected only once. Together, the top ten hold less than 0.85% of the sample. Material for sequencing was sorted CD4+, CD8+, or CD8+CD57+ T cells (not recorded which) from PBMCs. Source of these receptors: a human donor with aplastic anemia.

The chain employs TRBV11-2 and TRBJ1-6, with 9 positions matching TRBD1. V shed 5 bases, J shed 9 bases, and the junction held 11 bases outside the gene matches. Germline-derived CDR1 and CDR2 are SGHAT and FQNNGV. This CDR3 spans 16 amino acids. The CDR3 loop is CASSRDRATFSSPLHF. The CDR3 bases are TGTGCCAGCAGCCGGGACAGGGCCACATTTAGTTCACCCCTCCACTTT.

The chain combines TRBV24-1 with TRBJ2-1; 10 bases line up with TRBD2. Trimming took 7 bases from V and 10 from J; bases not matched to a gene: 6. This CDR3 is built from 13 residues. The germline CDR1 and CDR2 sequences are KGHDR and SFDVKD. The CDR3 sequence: CATRAGTSDEQFF. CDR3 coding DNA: TGTGCCACCAGAGCCGGGACTAGCGACGAGCAGTTCTTC.

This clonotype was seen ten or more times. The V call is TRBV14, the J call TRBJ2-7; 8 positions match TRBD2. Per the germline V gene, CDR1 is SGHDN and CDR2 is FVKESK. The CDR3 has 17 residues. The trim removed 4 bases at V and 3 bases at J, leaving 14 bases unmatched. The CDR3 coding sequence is TGTGCCAGCAGCCCTCCATGGGGAGCGGGGGTGGTCTACGAGCAGTACTTC. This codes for CASSPPWGAGVVYEQYF.

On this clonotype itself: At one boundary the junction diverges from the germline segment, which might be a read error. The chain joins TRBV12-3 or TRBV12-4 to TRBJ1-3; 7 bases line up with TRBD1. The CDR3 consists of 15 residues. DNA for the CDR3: TGTACCAGCAGTCCTGGACAGGCCCCTGGAAACACCATATATTTT. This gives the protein CTSSPGQAPGNTIYF.

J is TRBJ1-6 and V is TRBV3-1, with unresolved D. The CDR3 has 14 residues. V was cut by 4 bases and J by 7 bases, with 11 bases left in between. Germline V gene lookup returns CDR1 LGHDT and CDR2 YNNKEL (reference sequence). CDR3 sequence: CASSRATENSPLHF. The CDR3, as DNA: TGTGCCAGCAGCCGCGCTACTGAGAATTCACCCCTCCACTTT.

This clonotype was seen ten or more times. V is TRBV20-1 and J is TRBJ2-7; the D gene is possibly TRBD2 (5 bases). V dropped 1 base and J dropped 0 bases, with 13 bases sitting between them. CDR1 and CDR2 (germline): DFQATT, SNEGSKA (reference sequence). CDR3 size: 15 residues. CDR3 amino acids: CSARGVARSSYEQYF. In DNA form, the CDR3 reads TGCAGTGCTAGAGGAGTAGCGCGTAGCTCCTACGAGCAGTACTTC.

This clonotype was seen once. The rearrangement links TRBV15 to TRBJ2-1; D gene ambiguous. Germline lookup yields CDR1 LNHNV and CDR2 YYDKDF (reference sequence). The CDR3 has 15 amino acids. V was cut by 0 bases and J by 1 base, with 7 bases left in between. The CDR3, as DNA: TGTGCCACCAGCAGAGACAGTGAGTCCTACAATGAGCAGTTCTTC. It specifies CATSRDSESYNEQFF. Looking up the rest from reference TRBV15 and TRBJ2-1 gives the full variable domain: DAMVIQNPRYQVTQFGKPVTLSCSQTLNHNVMYWYQQKSSQAPKLLFHYYDKDFNNEADTPDNFQSRRPNTSFCFLDIRSPGLGDTAMYLCATSRDSESYNEQFFGPGTRLTVL.

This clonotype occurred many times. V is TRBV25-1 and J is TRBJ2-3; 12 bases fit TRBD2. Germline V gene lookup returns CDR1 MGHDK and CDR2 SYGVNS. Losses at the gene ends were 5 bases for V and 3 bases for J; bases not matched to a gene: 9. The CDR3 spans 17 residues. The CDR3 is CASSIRLAGVGTDTQYF. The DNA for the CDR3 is TGTGCCAGCAGTATCCGACTAGCGGGAGTTGGTACAGATACGCAGTATTTT.

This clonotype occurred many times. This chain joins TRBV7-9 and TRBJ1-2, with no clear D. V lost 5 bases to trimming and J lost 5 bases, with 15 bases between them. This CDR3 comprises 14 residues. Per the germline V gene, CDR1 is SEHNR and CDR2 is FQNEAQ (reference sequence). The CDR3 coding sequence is TGTGCCAGCAGCCCGGACGGACCCTTTTATGGCTACACCTTC. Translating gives CASSPDGPFYGYTF.

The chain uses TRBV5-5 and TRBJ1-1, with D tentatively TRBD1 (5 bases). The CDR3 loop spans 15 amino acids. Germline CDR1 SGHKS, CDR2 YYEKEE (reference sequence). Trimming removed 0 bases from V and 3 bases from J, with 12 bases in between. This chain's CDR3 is CASSLGVRDDTEAFF. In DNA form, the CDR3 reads TGTGCCAGCAGCTTGGGGGTCAGGGACGACACTGAAGCTTTCTTT.

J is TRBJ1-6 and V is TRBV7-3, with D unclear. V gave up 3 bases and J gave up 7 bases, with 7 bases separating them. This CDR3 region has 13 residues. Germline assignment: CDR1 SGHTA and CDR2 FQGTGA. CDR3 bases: TGTGCCAGCAGCTTCTCGTTGAATTCACCCCTCCACTTT. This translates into CASSFSLNSPLHF. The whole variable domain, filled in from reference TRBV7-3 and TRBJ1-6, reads GAGVSQTPSNKVTEKGKYVELRCDPISGHTALYWYRQSLGQGPEFLIYFQGTGAADDSGLPNDRFFAVRPEGSVSTLKIQRTERGDSAVYLCASSFSLNSPLHFGNGTRLTVT.

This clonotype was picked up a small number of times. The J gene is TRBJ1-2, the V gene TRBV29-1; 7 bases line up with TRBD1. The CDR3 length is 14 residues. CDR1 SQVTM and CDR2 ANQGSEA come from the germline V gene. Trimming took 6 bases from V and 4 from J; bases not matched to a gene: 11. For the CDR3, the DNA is TGCAGCGTCACGACAGGGATGGGGACCTATGGCTACACCTTC. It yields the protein CSVTTGMGTYGYTF.

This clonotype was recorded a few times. In DNA, the CDR3 is TGTGCCAGCAGCTTGGAGGGGACAGTTATTCTCAACGGGTATAACTATGGCTACACCTTC. Encoded protein: CASSLEGTVILNGYNYGYTF. The V gene is TRBV5-6, the J gene TRBJ1-2; TRBD1 agrees at 7 bases. With V trimmed by 0 bases and J by 1 base, 18 bases remained unmatched. The germline CDR1 and CDR2 sequences are SGHDT and YYEEEE. This CDR3 has 20 residues.

CDR3 region: CATTSGLHGADEQYF. CDR3 nucleotide sequence: TGTGCCACCACATCCGGGCTCCACGGGGCGGATGAGCAGTATTTT. The chain employs TRBV24-1 and TRBJ2-3; TRBD1 or TRBD2 may be the D gene (5 bases each). This CDR3 spans 15 amino acids. V lost 8 bases and J 11 bases, leaving 25 bases between the germline ends. Germline V gene sequence: CDR1 KGHDR, CDR2 SFDVKD.

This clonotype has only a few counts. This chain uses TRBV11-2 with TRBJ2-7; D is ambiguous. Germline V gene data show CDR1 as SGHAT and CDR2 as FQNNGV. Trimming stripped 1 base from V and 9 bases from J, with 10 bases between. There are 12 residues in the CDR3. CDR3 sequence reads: CASSLVGLGQYF. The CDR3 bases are TGTGCCAGCAGCTTAGTCGGGTTGGGGCAGTACTTC.

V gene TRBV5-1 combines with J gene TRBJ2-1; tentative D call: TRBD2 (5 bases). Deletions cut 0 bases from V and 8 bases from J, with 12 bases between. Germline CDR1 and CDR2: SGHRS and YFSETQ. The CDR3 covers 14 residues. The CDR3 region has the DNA TGCGCCAGCAGCTTGGCGGCAACCGGGGATGAGCAGTTCTTC. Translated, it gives CASSLAATGDEQFF.

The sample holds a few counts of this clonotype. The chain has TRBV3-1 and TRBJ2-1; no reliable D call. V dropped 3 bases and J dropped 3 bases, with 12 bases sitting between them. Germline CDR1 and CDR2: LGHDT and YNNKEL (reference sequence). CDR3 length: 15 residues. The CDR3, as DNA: TGTGCCAGCAGCCATCCAACGGCAAGCTACAATGAGCAGTTCTTC. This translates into CASSHPTASYNEQFF.